This T cell receptor (beta chain) emerged from a study of blood T cells in healthy people across ages. Whole-study results and caveats: Naive CD4+ cell counts and diversity both ran higher in long-lived than in aged donors. Any changes in expanded clonotypes were possibly confounded, as donor CMV status remained unknown.

PCR was performed a second time for 7 to 11 cycles using a sample-barcoded 5' primer and a J-beta primer mix. A single record per CDR3 protein comes from TCRdb applying MiXCR to the 5' RACE reads. Of about 1 million distinct CDR3 sequences in the sample, more than 35% were seen once. The germline V gene encodes CDR1 MNHEY and CDR2 SVGEGT. V was cut by 4 bases and J by 7 bases, with 7 bases left in between. This CDR3 is built from 11 residues. Remarks on this clonotype: No antigen is known for it. A much larger clone differs by one base, so this may be a read error.

Each donor's blood draw was ten milliliters of peripheral blood. Samples had at least 6 million PBMCs isolated from them. This clonotype originated in a woman aged 55 to 70 in good health. The chain combines TRBV6-2 or TRBV6-3 with TRBJ1-1; D call uncertain. The sample comprised blood. CDR3 DNA: TGTGCCAGCAGTTTTGGAGTTGAAGCTTTCTTT. Residues: CASSFGVEAFF.